The clone carrying this T cell receptor beta chain was picked up a small number of times. Antigen: not known. The record originates from a study of T-cell memory formation after mild COVID-19. Overall study: Across donors, TCR clusters were largely donor specific. Study-level points and caveats: CD8+ contracting clones occupied EMRA, while CD4+ ones occupied mainly CM and EM. Cross-reactive memory apparently joined, as some responding clones appeared in pre-infection memory.

Losses at the gene ends were 1 base for V and 3 bases for J; bases not matched to a gene: 5. The germline CDR1 and CDR2 sequences are SGHTA and FQGNSA. The CDR3 contains 17 residues. cDNA libraries for TCR alpha and TCR beta, carrying sample barcodes and UMIs, came from 5'RACE with constant-segment primers. TCRdb called the 5' RACE reads again in MiXCR, with one record for every CDR3 protein. The sample yields hundreds of thousands of distinct CDR3 sequences, 20% to 30% seen once. The chain carries TRBV7-2 and TRBJ2-3; 12 bases match TRBD2. Sequencing was performed on PBMCs or a T cell subset sorted from them (not recorded which). This TCR came from an adult woman who had mild COVID-19 (a few samples of this study predate the infection). Cell type and time point are not known. Here the CDR3 reads CASSLGLAGGFTDTQYF. The CDR3 DNA reads as TGTGCCAGCAGCTTAGGGCTAGCGGGAGGGTTTACAGATACGCAGTATTTT. Filled out from reference TRBV7-2 and TRBJ2-3, the complete variable domain reads GAGVSQSPSNKVTEKGKDVELRCDPISGHTALYWYRQSLGQGLEFLIYFQGNSAPDKSGLPSDRFSAERTGGSVSTLTIQRTQQEDSAVYLCASSLGLAGGFTDTQYFGPGTRLTVL.